Listed below are T cell receptor beta chains from one sample, sequenced in a study of CD8 T cells in Susac syndrome. TCRdb ran MiXCR on the immunoSEQ multiplex PCR reads and lists one entry per CDR3 protein. Of some 58,000 distinct CDR3 sequences listed, about 95% were seen once; the top ten hold roughly 0.8%. Sample: CD8+ T cells from PBMCs. The receptors stem from a human donor with Susac syndrome. The CDR3 runs from the conserved cysteine through the conserved F or W. D genes are given only for firm matches.

V: TRBV27
D: TRBD1
CDR3: CAAGTGTYEQYF

V: TRBV6-5
D: -
CDR3: CASSRDGYGYTF

V: TRBV7-3
D: TRBD1
CDR3: CASSLTRQGRNEQFF

V: TRBV5-5
D: -
CDR3: CASSLEGRVNQPQHF

V: TRBV3-1
D: -
CDR3: CASSQVAGHTDTQYF

V: TRBV12-3/TRBV12-4
D: -
CDR3: CASSPGSSGLDSPLHF

V: TRBV4-2
D: -
CDR3: CASSQDPGRSYEQYF

V: TRBV3-1
D: -
CDR3: CASSPGQYTDTQYF

V: TRBV5-1
D: TRBD1
CDR3: CASSANPGQEAEAFF

V: TRBV13
D: -
CDR3: CASSFHGLGTEAFF

V: TRBV2
D: -
CDR3: CASSDSGFYGYTF

V: TRBV9
D: TRBD2
CDR3: CASSGGGTTETQYF

V: TRBV27
D: -
CDR3: CASSLYEKTEAFF

V: TRBV2
D: -
CDR3: CASRTGWTDTQYF

V: TRBV24-1
D: TRBD1
CDR3: CATHGRRDRLNQETQYF

V: TRBV9
D: TRBD1
CDR3: CASSDGTGNAPQHF

V: TRBV14
D: -
CDR3: CASSQATYGYTF

V: TRBV27
D: -
CDR3: CASSQESRQPQHF

V: TRBV4-3
D: TRBD2
CDR3: CASSPLGREETQYF

V: TRBV3-1
D: -
CDR3: CASSALTPGELFF

V: TRBV19
D: TRBD2
CDR3: CASSILAGTLDTQYF

V: TRBV6-6
D: -
CDR3: CASSYSLGAGELFF

V: TRBV19
D: -
CDR3: CASSTGKNTEAFF

V: TRBV5-4
D: -
CDR3: CASSLWGGLSYEQYF

V: TRBV28
D: -
CDR3: CASSSAAMVQSYGYTF

V: TRBV6-6
D: -
CDR3: CASSSEGNYGYTF

V: TRBV10-2
D: -
CDR3: CASRETWDWQETQYF

V: TRBV6-5
D: -
CDR3: CASSGASYNEQFF

V: TRBV30
D: TRBD1
CDR3: CAGGQPGNEQFF

V: TRBV20-1
D: TRBD1
CDR3: CSGETGLVETQYF

V: TRBV7-9
D: -
CDR3: CASSGVGGGNEQFF

V: TRBV27
D: -
CDR3: CASSAGLPADTQYF

V: TRBV5-4
D: -
CDR3: CASSLPGLGEQYF

V: TRBV5-6
D: -
CDR3: CASSLAGQEFF

V: TRBV6-2/TRBV6-3
D: -
CDR3: CASSYRSMNQETQYF

V: TRBV12-3/TRBV12-4
D: TRBD2
CDR3: CASSQGLAGGLEQFF

V: TRBV14
D: -
CDR3: CASSYPGALAGTFF

V: TRBV20-1
D: -
CDR3: CSARLIQETQYF

V: TRBV6-5
D: -
CDR3: CASSYSWGSNQPQHF

V: TRBV12-3/TRBV12-4
D: TRBD1
CDR3: CASSLSRQGRRMNTEAFF

V: TRBV15
D: -
CDR3: CATSRGGYEQYF

V: TRBV12-3/TRBV12-4
D: TRBD1
CDR3: CASRPTGIRGTEAFF